This T cell receptor (beta chain) was recorded in a study of control samples from healthy donors and cancer patients (dated by TCRdb to the early 2020s). CDR1 and CDR2 are read off the germline V gene (reference sequence) as LNHNV and YYDKDF. The CDR3 spans 19 residues, from the cysteine through the phenylalanine. The sequence is cut down to CDR3 DNA, 57 bases in frame from base 1. V loses 1 base, J loses 5 bases, and the germline ends lie 21 bases apart. The library was produced with the immunoSEQ multiplex PCR assay. TCRdb carries this immuneACCESS record with in-frame sequences only. Its versions omit some clonotypes, under half of them owing to an unresolved V gene in the studies checked, with the rest unexplained. The sample has some 120,000 clones on record, 88% of them singletons. The top ten clonotypes cover under 2.5% of the sample. In this sample, this clone turned up a few times. No cognate antigen has been identified for it. The input lacks base qualities; no much larger clone sits a single base away.

This clonotype was obtained from a woman between 65 and 79 years old in good health. Sequencing was done on a sample of blood. This sequence uses TRBV15 and TRBJ1-6, with no reliable assignment of the D segment. The encoded CDR3 is CATSRGSSAGGRNNSPLHF. The bases read TGTGCCACCAGCAGAGGTTCTTCCGCGGGTGGCCGTAATAATTCACCCCTCCACTTT.